This note documents a single T cell receptor (beta chain) sequence. Its specificity is unknown. With 3 bases clipped from V and 0 bases from J, the junction kept 18 bases outside the gene matches. Germline CDR1 SGHRS, CDR2 YFSETQ. This CDR3 region has 20 residues. This sample is drawn from a study of shared clonotypes between healthy human individuals. Regarding the study as a whole: Sample collection involved blood only; tissue repertoires are likely different.

The assay was immunoSEQ multiplex PCR, and TCRdb's table has in-frame clones only and misses some. The top ten clones hold more than 0.35% of a sample with about 2.3 million clones, less than 95% of them seen once. Sequenced input: naive CD4+ T cells from PBMCs. Subset: CD45RA+ positively selected. V gene TRBV5-1 combines with J gene TRBJ2-3; the match to TRBD1 covers 8 bases. This TCR derives from a man aged 18 to 35 in good health. Some clones in this sample may be carry-over from other donors' samples. The CDR3 DNA is TGCGCCAGCAGCTCAAGGCCGACAGGGGTGACTCGGGGTAGCACAGATACGCAGTATTTT. Translated: CASSSRPTGVTRGSTDTQYF. The full variable domain, with the rest looked up from reference TRBV5-1 and TRBJ2-3, is KAGVTQTPRYLIKTRGQQVTLSCSPISGHRSVSWYQQTPGQGLQFLFEYFSETQRNKGNFPGRFSGRQFSNSRSEMNVSTLELGDSALYLCASSSRPTGVTRGSTDTQYFGPGTRLTVL.